The clone carrying this TCR beta chain was observed at least ten times. Separate cDNA molecules each had unique molecular identifiers attached to them. TCRdb analysed the 5' RACE reads with MiXCR anew, one entry per CDR3 protein. The data show around 30,000 distinct CDR3 sequences, with approximately 10% seen just once and about 13% held by the top ten. These data originate in a study of early T cells in non-severe SARS-CoV-2 infection. The receptor comes from an adult who was a healthcare worker with PCR-confirmed SARS-CoV-2 infection or an uninfected control (not recorded which). Sequencing used whole blood.

CDR3 nucleotides: TGTGCCATCAGTGGGACAGGGGGCTTGTTGGGGAGCTCCTACGAGCAGTACTTC. Its protein product is CAISGTGGLLGSSYEQYF. The rearrangement uses TRBV10-3 and TRBJ2-7, with 11 positions matching TRBD1. V shed 4 bases and J 0 bases; nucleotides not matched to a gene: 11. CDR1 is ENHRY, CDR2 SYGVKD, per germline. This CDR3 comprises 18 residues.